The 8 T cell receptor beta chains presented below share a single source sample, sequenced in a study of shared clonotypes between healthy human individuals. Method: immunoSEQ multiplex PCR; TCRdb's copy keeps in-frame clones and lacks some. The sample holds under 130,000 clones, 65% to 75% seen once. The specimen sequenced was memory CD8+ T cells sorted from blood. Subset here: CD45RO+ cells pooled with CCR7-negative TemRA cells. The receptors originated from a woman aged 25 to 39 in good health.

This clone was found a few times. This CDR3 is CASSGARGGGELFF. The CDR3 DNA sequence: TGTGCCAGCAGTGGGGCCAGAGGAGGCGGGGAGCTGTTTTTT. V gene TRBV25-1 combines with J gene TRBJ2-2; D is perhaps TRBD2 (5 bases). Germline V gene sequence: CDR1 MGHDK, CDR2 SYGVNS. The CDR3 runs 14 residues. The ends were cut back, 4 bases at V and 7 bases at J, with 13 bases in the middle.

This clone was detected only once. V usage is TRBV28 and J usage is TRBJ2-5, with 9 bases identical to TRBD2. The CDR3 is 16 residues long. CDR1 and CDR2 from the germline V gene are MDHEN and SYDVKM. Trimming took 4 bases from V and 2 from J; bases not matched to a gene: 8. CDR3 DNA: TGTGCCAGCAGTTCCGACCTAGCGGGGTTTCAAGAGACCCAGTACTTC. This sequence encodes CASSSDLAGFQETQYF.

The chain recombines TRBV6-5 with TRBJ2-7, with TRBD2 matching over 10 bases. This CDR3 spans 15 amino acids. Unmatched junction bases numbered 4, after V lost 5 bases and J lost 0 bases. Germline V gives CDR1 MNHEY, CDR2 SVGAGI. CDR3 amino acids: CASSPSGSVSYEQYF. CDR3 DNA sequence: TGTGCCAGCAGTCCTAGCGGGAGTGTCTCCTACGAGCAGTACTTC.

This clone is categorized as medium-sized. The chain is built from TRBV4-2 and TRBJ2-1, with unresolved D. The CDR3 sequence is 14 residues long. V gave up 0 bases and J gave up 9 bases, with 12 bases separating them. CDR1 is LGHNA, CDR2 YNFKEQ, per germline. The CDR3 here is CASSQEDESAEQFF. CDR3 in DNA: TGTGCCAGCAGCCAAGAAGACGAGTCGGCTGAGCAGTTCTTC.

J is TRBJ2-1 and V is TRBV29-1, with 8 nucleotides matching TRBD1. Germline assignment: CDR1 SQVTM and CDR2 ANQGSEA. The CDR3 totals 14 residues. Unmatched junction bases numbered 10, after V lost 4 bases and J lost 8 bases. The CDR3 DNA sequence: TGCAGCGTTGTCGCAGGGGGCGAGCCCCATGAGCAGTTCTTC. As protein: CSVVAGGEPHEQFF.

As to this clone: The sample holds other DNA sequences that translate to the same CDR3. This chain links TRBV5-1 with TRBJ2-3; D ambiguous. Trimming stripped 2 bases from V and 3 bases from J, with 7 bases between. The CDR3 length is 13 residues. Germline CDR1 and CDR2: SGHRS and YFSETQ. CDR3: CASSFGQTDTQYF. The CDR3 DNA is TGCGCCAGCAGCTTCGGTCAGACAGATACGCAGTATTTT.

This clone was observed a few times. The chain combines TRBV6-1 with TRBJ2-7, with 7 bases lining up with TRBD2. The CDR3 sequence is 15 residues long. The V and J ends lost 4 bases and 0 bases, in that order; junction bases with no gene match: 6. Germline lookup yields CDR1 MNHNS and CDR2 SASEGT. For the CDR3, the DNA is TGTGCCAGCAGTGGGCTAGCGGCTAGCTCCTACGAGCAGTACTTC. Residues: CASSGLAASSYEQYF.

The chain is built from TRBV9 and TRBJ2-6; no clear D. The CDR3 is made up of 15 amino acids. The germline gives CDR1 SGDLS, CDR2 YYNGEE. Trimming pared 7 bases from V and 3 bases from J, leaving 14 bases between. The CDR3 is CASPSPGSGANVLTF. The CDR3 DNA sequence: TGTGCCAGCCCCTCCCCGGGTAGTGGGGCCAACGTCCTGACTTTC. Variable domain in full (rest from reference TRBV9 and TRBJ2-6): DSGVTQTPKHLITATGQRVTLRCSPRSGDLSVYWYQQSLDQGLQFLIQYYNGEERAKGNILERFSAQQFPDLHSELNLSSLELGDSALYFCASPSPGSGANVLTFGAGSRLTVL.